This T cell receptor (beta chain) emerged from a study of cytomegalovirus exposure and HLA in healthy donors. The PCR used 60 Vbeta and 13 Jbeta primers. Only in-frame clones appear in the TCRdb table, and some are missing; sequencing was by immunoSEQ multiplex PCR. This specimen shows some 110,000 clones; the ten leading clones hold 6.5% to 7%. The CDR3 length is 15 residues. In germline, CDR1 is ENHRY, CDR2 SYGVKD. V lost 5 bases, J lost 0 bases, and 2 bases stayed unmatched. The J gene is TRBJ2-3, the V gene TRBV10-3; 10 bases are a match to TRBD1. The clonotype comes from a man aged 35-49 years in good health and CMV-seropositive. Sequenced: PBMCs. This CDR3 is CAISPDRGSTDTQYF. The CDR3 DNA is TGTGCCATCAGTCCGGACAGGGGGAGCACAGATACGCAGTATTTT.